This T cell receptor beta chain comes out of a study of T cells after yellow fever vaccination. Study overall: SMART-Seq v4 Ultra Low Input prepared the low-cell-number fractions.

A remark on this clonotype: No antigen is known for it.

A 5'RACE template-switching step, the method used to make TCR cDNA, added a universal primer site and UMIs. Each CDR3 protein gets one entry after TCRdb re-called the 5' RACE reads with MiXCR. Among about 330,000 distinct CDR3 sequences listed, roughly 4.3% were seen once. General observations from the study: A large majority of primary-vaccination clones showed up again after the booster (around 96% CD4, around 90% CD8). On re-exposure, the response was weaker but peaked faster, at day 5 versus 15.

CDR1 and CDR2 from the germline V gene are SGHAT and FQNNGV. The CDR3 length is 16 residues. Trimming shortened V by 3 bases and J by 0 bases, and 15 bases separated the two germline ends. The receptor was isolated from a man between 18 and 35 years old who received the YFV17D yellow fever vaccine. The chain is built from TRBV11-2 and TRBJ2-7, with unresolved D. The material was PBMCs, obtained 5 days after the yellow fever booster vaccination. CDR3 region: CASSFDSASSSYEQYF. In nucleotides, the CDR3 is TGTGCCAGCAGCTTCGACTCCGCCTCGAGCTCCTACGAGCAGTACTTC.